This record covers a single T cell receptor beta chain. Its antigen is as yet unknown. This record comes from a study of monozygotic twins with cystic fibrosis. The study's findings and limits: No link emerged between shared CDR3 counts and age, concordance or severity. In 13 of 16 pairs, V gene usage was closest to the co-twin's. Monozygotic CF twin pairs shared significantly more nucleotide-identical clonotypes than unrelated CF individuals did. Clonality was generally low (median roughly 0.0095), higher in the most severe patients.

Clones were sequenced by immunoSEQ multiplex PCR, and TCRdb holds only the in-frame ones, with some missing. The sample lists approximately 10,000 clones, approximately 85% occurring once. CDR1 and CDR2 (germline): LGHNT, FRNRAP. Trimming pared 1 base from V and 5 bases from J, leaving 20 bases between. This CDR3 has 17 residues. The chain has TRBV12-5 and TRBJ2-5; TRBD1 is a possible D gene (6 bases). Sequencing was done on a sample of blood. The clonotype originates from a man between 18 and 29 years old with cystic fibrosis. CDR3 protein: CASGLATRGRGGETQYF. The CDR3 coding sequence is TGTGCTAGTGGTTTGGCGACCCGGGGCAGGGGTGGGGAGACCCAGTACTTC.